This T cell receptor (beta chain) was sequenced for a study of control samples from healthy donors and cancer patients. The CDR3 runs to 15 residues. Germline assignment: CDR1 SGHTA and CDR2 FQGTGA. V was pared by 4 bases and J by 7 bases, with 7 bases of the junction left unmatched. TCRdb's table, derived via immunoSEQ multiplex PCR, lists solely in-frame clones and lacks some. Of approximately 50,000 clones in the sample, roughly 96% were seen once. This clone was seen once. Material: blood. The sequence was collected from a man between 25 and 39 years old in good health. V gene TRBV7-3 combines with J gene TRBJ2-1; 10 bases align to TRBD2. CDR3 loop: CASSSLAGEPNEQFF. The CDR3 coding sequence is TGTGCCAGCAGCTCTCTAGCGGGAGAGCCTAATGAGCAGTTCTTC. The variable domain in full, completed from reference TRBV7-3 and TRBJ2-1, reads GAGVSQTPSNKVTEKGKYVELRCDPISGHTALYWYRQSLGQGPEFLIYFQGTGAADDSGLPNDRFFAVRPEGSVSTLKIQRTERGDSAVYLCASSSLAGEPNEQFFGPGTRLTVL.